The clone carrying this T cell receptor beta chain was detected only a few times. Its antigen is not known. As for treatment: AdE1-LMPpoly-expanded autologous EBV-specific T-cell therapy followed by anti-PD-1 nivolumab. This specimen comes from a study of EBV T-cell therapy then PD-1 blockade in nasopharyngeal carcinoma. Here immunoSEQ multiplex PCR was the method, and the copy in TCRdb shows in-frame clones only, minus some. This sample has about 19,000 clones; approximately 88% occur once, and the top ten carry 30% to 40%. The sample in question was CD8+ T cells from blood, obtained at roughly day 35 from a patient whose treatment included autologous EBV-specific T cells and nivolumab. This receptor was taken from a man aged 35 to 55 with nasopharyngeal carcinoma.

CDR3 sequence (DNA): TGTGCCAGCAGCTTCGGAGCCAGCGGGGGGACAGATACGCAGTATTTT. Translation gives CASSFGASGGTDTQYF. The chain links TRBV5-8 to TRBJ2-3; 9 bases agree with TRBD2. The CDR3 has 16 residues. CDR1 SGHTS and CDR2 YDEGEE come from the germline V gene. V trimming: 2 bases; J trimming: 3 bases; junction bases outside the gene matches: 7. Drawing the rest from reference TRBV5-8 and TRBJ2-3, the complete variable domain is EAGVTQSPTHLIKTRGQQATLRCSPISGHTSVYWYQQALGLGLQFLLWYDEGEERNRGNFPPRFSGRQFPNYSSELNVNALELEDSALYLCASSFGASGGTDTQYFGPGTRLTVL.